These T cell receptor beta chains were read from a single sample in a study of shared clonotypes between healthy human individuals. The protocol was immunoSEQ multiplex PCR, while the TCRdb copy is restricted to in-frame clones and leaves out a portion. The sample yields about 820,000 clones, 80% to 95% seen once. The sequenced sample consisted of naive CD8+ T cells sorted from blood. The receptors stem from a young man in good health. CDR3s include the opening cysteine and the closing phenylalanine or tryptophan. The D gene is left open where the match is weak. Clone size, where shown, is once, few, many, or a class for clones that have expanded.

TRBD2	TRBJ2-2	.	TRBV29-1	TGCAGCGTTGAAGGGCTAGCGGGAGTAACCGGGGAGCTGTTTTTT	CSVEGLAGVTGELFF
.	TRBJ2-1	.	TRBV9	TGTGCCAGCAGCGTAGCTGGGGAAAATGAGCAGTTCTTC	CASSVAGENEQFF
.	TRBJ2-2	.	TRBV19	TGTGCCAGTAGTATAGCCGGGAACACCGGGGAGCTGTTTTTT	CASSIAGNTGELFF
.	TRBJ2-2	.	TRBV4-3	TGCGCCAGCAGCCACTCTGCAAGGTTTTACACCGGGGAGCTGTTTTTT	CASSHSARFYTGELFF
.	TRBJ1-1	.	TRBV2	TGTGCCAGCAGGGGGGAGCAGATGAACACTGAAGCTTTCTTT	CASRGEQMNTEAFF
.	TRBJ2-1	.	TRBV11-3	TGTGCCAGCAGCCTAGGGGAAGACTCCTACAATGAGCAGTTCTTC	CASSLGEDSYNEQFF
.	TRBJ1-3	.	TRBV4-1	TGCGCCAGCAGCCAAGTTCAGGGCGGCCCTGGAAACACCATATATTTT	CASSQVQGGPGNTIYF
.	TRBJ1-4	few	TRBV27	TGTGCCAGCAGTTTACTCGGGGAAAATGAAAAACTGTTTTTT	CASSLLGENEKLFF
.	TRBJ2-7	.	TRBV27	TGTGCCAGCAGTCCGGGGGCCCTCGAGCAGTACTTC	CASSPGALEQYF
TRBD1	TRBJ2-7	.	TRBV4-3	TGCGCCAGCAGCCAGGACAGGGCATACGAGCAGTACTTC	CASSQDRAYEQYF
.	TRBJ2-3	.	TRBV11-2	TGTGCCAGCAGCTTAGAATGGGGTGATACGCAGTATTTT	CASSLEWGDTQYF